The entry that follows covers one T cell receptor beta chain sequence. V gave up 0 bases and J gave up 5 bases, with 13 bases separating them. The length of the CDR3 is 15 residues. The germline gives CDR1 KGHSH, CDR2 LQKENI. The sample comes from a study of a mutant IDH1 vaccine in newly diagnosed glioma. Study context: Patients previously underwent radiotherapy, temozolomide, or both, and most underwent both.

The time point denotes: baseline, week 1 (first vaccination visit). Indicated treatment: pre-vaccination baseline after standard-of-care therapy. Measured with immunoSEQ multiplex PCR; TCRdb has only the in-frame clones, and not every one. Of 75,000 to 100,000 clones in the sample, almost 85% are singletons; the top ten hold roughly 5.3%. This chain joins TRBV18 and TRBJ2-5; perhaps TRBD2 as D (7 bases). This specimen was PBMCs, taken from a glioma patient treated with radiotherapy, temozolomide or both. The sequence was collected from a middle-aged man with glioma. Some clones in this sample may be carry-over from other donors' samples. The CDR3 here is CASSPPGRGTETQYF. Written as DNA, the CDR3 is TGTGCCAGCTCACCACCGGGGAGGGGGACGGAGACCCAGTACTTC.